These 9 T cell receptor beta chains were all obtained from the same sample, sequenced in a study of blood T cell repertoires in COVID-19. Repertoires were generated with immunoSEQ multiplex PCR, while TCRdb's copy carries only in-frame clones and drops some. The data hold hundreds of thousands of clones, with roughly 87% observed a single time. Sequenced: peripheral blood. These receptors were taken from a woman between 18 and 29 years old who had recovered from COVID-19.

There are many counts of this clone. This chain links TRBV25-1 with TRBJ1-5, with a possible D match to TRBD1 (6 bases). Trimming shortened V by 4 bases and J by 2 bases, and 15 bases separated the two germline ends. CDR1 and CDR2 (germline): MGHDK, SYGVNS. The CDR3 is made up of 16 amino acids. For the CDR3, the DNA is TGTGCCAGCAGTGTCGCAGGGGAAGCCGGCAATCAGCCCCAGCATTTT. As protein: CASSVAGEAGNQPQHF.

This chain connects TRBV4-1 to TRBJ2-7; the D gene is possibly TRBD2 (5 bases). The germline gives CDR1 MGHRA, CDR2 YSYEKL. The CDR3 loop spans 14 amino acids. V dropped 4 bases and J dropped 2 bases, with 12 bases sitting between them. CDR3 DNA: TGCGCCAGCAGCCCCGAGGGTCTTCCCTACGAGCAGTACTTC. Protein sequence: CASSPEGLPYEQYF.

V and J are TRBV13 and TRBJ2-2; 12 nucleotides align to TRBD2. Germline CDR1 PRHDT, CDR2 FYEKMQ (reference sequence). The CDR3 spans 20 residues. The ends lost 3 bases at V and 6 bases at J; junction bases unmatched: 17. The CDR3 bases are TGTGCCAGCAGCTTCTGGGGACTGGGAACTAGCGGGAGGCACGCCGGGGAGCTGTTTTTT. It yields the protein CASSFWGLGTSGRHAGELFF. Looking up the rest from reference TRBV13 and TRBJ2-2 gives the full variable domain: AAGVIQSPRHLIKEKRETATLKCYPIPRHDTVYWYQQGPGQDPQFLISFYEKMQSDKGSIPDRFSAQQFSDYHSELNMSSLELGDSALYFCASSFWGLGTSGRHAGELFFGEGSRLTVL.

V gene TRBV18 combines with J gene TRBJ1-2; no clear D gene. V was cut by 6 bases and J by 8 bases, with 16 bases left in between. CDR1 and CDR2 (germline): KGHSH, LQKENI. The CDR3 has 13 residues. CDR3 coding DNA: TGTGCCAGCTCCCCGGGAGGACGGCTAGGCTACACCTTC. Residues: CASSPGGRLGYTF.

This clone turned up a few times. This rearrangement joins TRBV5-1 to TRBJ2-1; TRBD2 matches 7 bases. Per germline, CDR1 SGHRS and CDR2 YFSETQ. The CDR3 has 15 amino acids. Unmatched junction bases numbered 2, after V lost 2 bases and J lost 0 bases. CDR3 coding DNA: TGCGCCAGCAGCTTTCGCGGGAGCTCCTACAATGAGCAGTTCTTC. Its translation is CASSFRGSSYNEQFF.

The genes are TRBV7-3 and TRBJ2-1, with TRBD2 matching 9 bases. Looked up from germline, CDR1 is SGHTA and CDR2 is FQGTGA. This CDR3 spans 15 amino acids. The J segment lost 9 bases and the V segment lost 4 bases, leaving 10 bases of the junction unmatched. CDR3 sequence (DNA): TGTGCCAGCAGCTCAAGGACCAATAGCGGGAGTGAGCAGTTCTTC. This gives the protein CASSSRTNSGSEQFF. Full variable domain (remainder filled in from reference TRBV7-3 and TRBJ2-1): GAGVSQTPSNKVTEKGKYVELRCDPISGHTALYWYRQSLGQGPEFLIYFQGTGAADDSGLPNDRFFAVRPEGSVSTLKIQRTERGDSAVYLCASSSRTNSGSEQFFGPGTRLTVL.

V and J are TRBV11-2 and TRBJ1-4; a possible D gene is TRBD1 (5 bases). Trimming stripped 5 bases from V and 9 bases from J, with 25 bases between. This CDR3 spans 17 amino acids. Germline V gives CDR1 SGHAT, CDR2 FQNNGV. The CDR3 protein is CASSPLTLGGNYQKLFF. The CDR3 coding sequence is TGTGCCAGCAGCCCCCTTACTCTCGGGGGGAATTATCAAAAACTGTTTTTT. The full variable domain, in which reference TRBV11-2 and TRBJ1-4 provide the parts outside the CDR3, is EAGVAQSPRYKIIEKRQSVAFWCNPISGHATLYWYQQILGQGPKLLIQFQNNGVVDDSQLPKDRFSAERLKGVDSTLKIQPAKLEDSAVYLCASSPLTLGGNYQKLFFGSGTQLSVL.

The chain is built from TRBV27 and TRBJ2-5, with 10 bases identical to TRBD2. The germline gives CDR1 MNHEY, CDR2 SMNVEV (reference sequence). This CDR3 is 17 amino acids long. The V segment lost 4 bases and the J segment 5 bases; nucleotides outside the gene matches: 13. CDR3 coding DNA: TGTGCCAGCAGTTACTACTTCAGCGGGAGGGCCGGTGAGACCCAGTACTTC. As protein: CASSYYFSGRAGETQYF.

This chain links TRBV13 with TRBJ2-6; 10 nucleotides line up with TRBD1. Germline CDR1 reads PRHDT; CDR2 reads FYEKMQ (reference sequence). Trimming cost V 4 bases and J 1 base; bases outside gene matches: 7. The CDR3 is 18 residues long. The CDR3 DNA follows: TGTGCCAGCAGCTCCAGGACAGGGGGAAGGTCTGGGGCCAACGTCCTGACTTTC. It codes for CASSSRTGGRSGANVLTF.